These 25 T cell receptor beta chains were all obtained from the same sample, sequenced in a study of blood T cell repertoires in COVID-19. Clones were read by immunoSEQ multiplex PCR, and TCRdb kept only the in-frame ones, dropping some. This sample has about 380,000 clones, with 85% found just once. The sample consisted of peripheral blood. The source is a woman between 18 and 29 years old with acute or convalescent COVID-19.

This clone was seen a few times. The rearrangement links TRBV19 to TRBJ2-2; D is ambiguous. CDR3 length: 13 amino acids. Trimming took off 3 bases at V and 7 bases at J, with 9 bases between the two ends. Looked up from germline, CDR1 is LNHDA and CDR2 is SQIVND (reference sequence). The CDR3 DNA follows: TGTGCCAGTAGTATTTTGCGAAGCGGGGAGCTGTTTTTT. Translation gives CASSILRSGELFF. Full variable domain (remainder filled in from reference TRBV19 and TRBJ2-2): DGGITQSPKYLFRKEGQNVTLSCEQNLNHDAMYWYRQDPGQGLRLIYYSQIVNDFQKGDIAEGYSVSREKKESFPLTVTSAQKNPTAFYLCASSILRSGELFFGEGSRLTVL.

The table lists this clone with a few counts. The chain combines TRBV6-6 with TRBJ1-6; D gene uncertain. CDR1 is MNHNY, CDR2 SVGAGI, per germline (reference sequence). This CDR3 has 13 amino acids. V was shortened by 4 bases and J by 10 bases, with 11 bases between the two germline ends. Written as DNA, the CDR3 is TGTGCCAGCAGTTTGCTCTTTCAGTCACCCCTCCACTTT. Protein: CASSLLFQSPLHF.

On this clone: The sample holds other DNA sequences that translate to the same CDR3. V is TRBV19 and J is TRBJ2-5, with 7 bases fitting TRBD2. The CDR3 length is 14 residues. Germline CDR1 LNHDA, CDR2 SQIVND (reference sequence). The J segment lost 5 bases and the V segment lost 1 base, leaving 4 bases of the junction unmatched. CDR3: CASSIGGGAETQYF. CDR3 bases: TGTGCCAGTAGTATAGGGGGGGGAGCGGAGACCCAGTACTTC.

The chain carries TRBV28 and TRBJ2-5, with a tentative D call TRBD1 (5 bases). Trimming pared 3 bases from V and 4 bases from J, leaving 15 bases between. This CDR3 spans 15 amino acids. CDR1 is MDHEN and CDR2 is SYDVKM in the germline V gene. CDR3 loop: CASSFNRKFAETQYF. The CDR3 nucleotides read TGTGCCAGCAGTTTCAACAGGAAATTCGCAGAGACCCAGTACTTC.

The chain recombines TRBV5-1 with TRBJ1-2, with D unclear. The CDR3 spans 13 residues. Germline CDR1 and CDR2: SGHRS and YFSETQ. The germline V and J ends were trimmed by 2 bases and 8 bases, with 13 bases remaining between them. The CDR3 DNA reads as TGCGCCAGCAGCTTTGGCCGGGTAGAAGGCTACACCTTC. It translates to CASSFGRVEGYTF.

The V gene is TRBV4-2, the J gene TRBJ2-7; a possible D gene is TRBD2 (6 bases). The V end was cut by 0 bases, the J end by 9 bases, with 21 bases between. From germline, CDR1 is LGHNA and CDR2 YNFKEQ. This CDR3 contains 16 residues. In nucleotides, the CDR3 is TGTGCCAGCAGCCAAGATTCGGGGGAGGCCGTCTCTGCGCAGTACTTC. Translation: CASSQDSGEAVSAQYF.

This clone is a singleton in its sample. The chain uses TRBV21-1 and TRBJ1-3; TRBD1, as called in the table, went unchecked against the DNA. TRBV21-1 is recorded as a pseudogene. The CDR3 loop spans 18 amino acids. CDR3 bases: TGTGCCAGCAGCAAAGATTACCCCCTAGGGGGCTCCGGAAACACCATATATTTT. It specifies CASSKDYPLGGSGNTIYF.

The V and J genes are TRBV19 and TRBJ2-3, with 10 bases fitting TRBD1. The CDR3 runs 13 residues. The germline gives CDR1 LNHDA, CDR2 SQIVND (reference sequence). V shed 7 bases, J shed 4 bases, and the junction held 2 bases outside the gene matches. The CDR3 nucleotides are TGTGCCAGTACGGGACAGGGGCCAGATACGCAGTATTTT. Encoded protein: CASTGQGPDTQYF.

The chain combines TRBV28 with TRBJ1-3; 11 nucleotides match TRBD1. The CDR3 length is 16 residues. In germline, CDR1 is MDHEN, CDR2 SYDVKM. With V trimmed by 5 bases and J by 3 bases, 6 bases remained unmatched. CDR3 bases: TGTGCCAGCAGTCCGGACAGGGGGCTTTTTGGAAACACCATATATTTT. The encoded protein is CASSPDRGLFGNTIYF. Filled out from reference TRBV28 and TRBJ1-3, the complete variable domain reads DVKVTQSSRYLVKRTGEKVFLECVQDMDHENMFWYRQDPGLGLRLIYFSYDVKMKEKGDIPEGYSVSREKKERFSLILESASTNQTSMYLCASSPDRGLFGNTIYFGEGSWLTVV.

The chain employs TRBV9 and TRBJ2-7; tentatively, D is TRBD1 (5 bases). V was cut by 0 bases and J by 4 bases, with 14 bases left in between. Germline loops: CDR1 SGDLS, CDR2 YYNGEE. This CDR3 is built from 15 residues. This CDR3 is CASSVGAGLGYEQYF. CDR3 coding DNA: TGTGCCAGCAGCGTAGGGGCAGGGTTAGGATACGAGCAGTACTTC.

This clone appeared once. The genes are TRBV30 and TRBJ2-1, with D maybe TRBD1 (5 bases). CDR3 size: 14 residues. The V end was cut by 0 bases, the J end by 8 bases, with 14 bases between. Germline CDR1 is GTSNPN and CDR2 is SVGIG (reference sequence). The CDR3 loop reads CAWSVLRGNDEQFF. The CDR3 nucleotides read TGTGCCTGGAGTGTACTTAGGGGAAACGATGAGCAGTTCTTC.

The chain joins TRBV4-1 to TRBJ2-7; 9 bases are shared with TRBD1. The germline V gene has CDR1 MGHRA and CDR2 YSYEKL. Trimming removed 3 bases from V and 2 bases from J; junction bases left unmatched: 8. The CDR3 length is 16 residues. The CDR3: CASSQVPGQGTYEQYF. CDR3 DNA sequence: TGCGCCAGCAGCCAGGTACCGGGACAGGGAACCTACGAGCAGTACTTC.

The chain carries TRBV7-2 and TRBJ2-7; 7 bases line up with TRBD1. Germline V CDR1 and CDR2: SGHTA, FQGNSA. There are 14 residues in the CDR3. Trimming removed 3 bases from V and 3 bases from J; junction bases left unmatched: 5. Written as DNA, the CDR3 is TGTGCCAGCAGCTTTCGGACAGGAGGCTACGAGCAGTACTTC. It specifies CASSFRTGGYEQYF.

J is TRBJ2-1 and V is TRBV19; 10 bases map to TRBD2. The ends lost 6 bases at V and 4 bases at J; junction bases unmatched: 6. CDR3 size: 15 residues. Germline-derived CDR1 and CDR2 are LNHDA and SQIVND (reference sequence). CDR3 sequence: CASSVGTSAYNEQFF. The CDR3 coding sequence is TGTGCCAGTAGCGTAGGGACTAGCGCGTACAATGAGCAGTTCTTC.

This clone was counted a single time. This chain connects TRBV27 to TRBJ1-5; D unresolved. CDR3 length: 14 residues. Trimming left V 2 bases short and J 9 bases short, with 14 bases between. Germline CDR1 and CDR2: MNHEY and SMNVEV (reference sequence). The chain's CDR3 is CASSLRPGSLPQHF. CDR3 DNA sequence: TGTGCCAGCAGTTTACGCCCGGGGTCGCTGCCCCAGCATTTT.

The chain is built from TRBV6-5 and TRBJ1-2, with D unclear. Trimming pared 3 bases from V and 8 bases from J, leaving 19 bases between. Germline values: CDR1 MNHEY, CDR2 SVGAGI. The CDR3 sequence is 15 residues long. CDR3 in amino acids: CASSYREGSEGGYTF. DNA for the CDR3: TGTGCCAGCAGTTATAGGGAGGGATCAGAAGGAGGCTACACCTTC.

The J gene is TRBJ1-2, the V gene TRBV3-1 (or the pseudogene TRBV3-2), with D unresolved. Trimming left V 5 bases short and J 4 bases short, with 14 bases between. The CDR3 runs to 14 residues. Germline V gives CDR1 LGHDT, CDR2 YNNKEL (reference sequence). This chain's CDR3 is CASSSPVAGYGYTF. The CDR3 DNA reads as TGTGCCAGCAGCTCACCCGTTGCCGGCTATGGCTACACCTTC.

The genes are TRBV6-1 and TRBJ2-3; TRBD1 is a possible D gene (6 bases). Per germline, CDR1 MNHNS and CDR2 SASEGT. The CDR3 is 15 amino acids. Trimming stripped 2 bases from V and 2 bases from J, with 11 bases between. The CDR3 DNA reads TGTGCCAGCAGTGAACCGGCAGGGGCCACAGATACGCAGTATTTT. It translates to CASSEPAGATDTQYF.

This chain uses TRBV23-1 with TRBJ1-2; TRBD1 matches at 8 bases. TRBV23-1 is noted as an ORF with a role that remains uncertain. The CDR3 runs to 16 residues. V dropped 4 bases and J dropped 5; count of bases not matched to a gene: 12. The CDR3 here is CASSREGQDQRYGYTF. CDR3 coding DNA: TGCGCCAGCAGTCGAGAGGGACAGGACCAAAGATATGGCTACACCTTC.

The V call is TRBV7-8, the J call TRBJ2-6, with TRBD2 matching over 7 bases. There are 17 residues in the CDR3. CDR1 and CDR2 (germline): SGHVS, FQNEAQ. J gave up 1 base and V 0 bases, and 3 bases lay outside the gene matches. The CDR3, as DNA: TGTGCCAGCAGCTTAGCGAGAGCGGGATCTGGGGCCAACGTCCTGACTTTC. Its translation: CASSLARAGSGANVLTF. Looking up the rest from reference TRBV7-8 and TRBJ2-6 gives the full variable domain: GAGVSQSPRYKVAKRGQDVALRCDPISGHVSLFWYQQALGQGPEFLTYFQNEAQLDKSGLPSDRFFAERPEGSVSTLKIQRTQQEDSAVYLCASSLARAGSGANVLTFGAGSRLTVL.

This sequence joins TRBV2 and TRBJ1-1, with D perhaps TRBD1 (6 bases). The germline V gene encodes CDR1 SNHLY and CDR2 FYNNEI. Trimming left V 2 bases short and J 0 bases short, with 16 bases between. This CDR3 comprises 17 residues. CDR3 in amino acids: CASSEFRDTSMNTEAFF. CDR3 sequence (DNA): TGTGCCAGCAGTGAATTCAGGGACACTTCCATGAACACTGAAGCTTTCTTT.

The chain couples TRBV5-1 to TRBJ2-7, with D tentatively TRBD1 (6 bases). Trimming cost V 3 bases and J 3 bases, with 16 bases left between them. Germline CDR1 is SGHRS and CDR2 is YFSETQ. The CDR3 spans 15 residues. DNA of the CDR3: TGCGCCAGCAGCTCATACCCGGGACAAAACTACGAGCAGTACTTC. Translated: CASSSYPGQNYEQYF.

The CDR3 DNA reads TGTGCCAGCAGTCCACAGGGAGCTGGGGGCTATGGCTACACCTTC. Protein: CASSPQGAGGYGYTF. The rearrangement uses TRBV28 and TRBJ1-2; D might be TRBD1 (6 bases). CDR3 length: 15 residues. Deletions cut 5 bases from V and 4 bases from J, with 17 bases between. Looked up from germline, CDR1 is MDHEN and CDR2 is SYDVKM.

This clone was observed once. This sequence joins TRBV30 and TRBJ1-1; perhaps TRBD1 as D (5 bases). V was shortened by 1 base and J by 2 bases, with 17 bases between the two germline ends. Germline V gene sequence: CDR1 GTSNPN, CDR2 SVGIG (reference sequence). There are 16 residues in the CDR3. In DNA form, the CDR3 reads TGTGCCTGGAGTGGGGGTTTTGGGGCGGTAAACACTGAAGCTTTCTTT. Amino acids: CAWSGGFGAVNTEAFF.

V and J are TRBV19 and TRBJ1-1; D not certain. Trimming shortened V by 5 bases and J by 6 bases, and 10 bases separated the two germline ends. Looked up from germline, CDR1 is LNHDA and CDR2 is SQIVND (reference sequence). This CDR3 contains 12 residues. The DNA of the CDR3 is TGTGCCAGTAGTTGGGCCGACGCTGAAGCTTTCTTT. The encoded protein is CASSWADAEAFF.